These 4 T cell receptor beta chains share one sample of origin, sequenced in a study of identifying expanded T cells in peripheral blood. Only in-frame clones appear in the TCRdb table, and some are missing; sequencing was by immunoSEQ multiplex PCR. The data show roughly 120,000 clones, 88% seen once. The sample consisted of blood. These receptors all stem from a person between 18 and 75 years old in good health.

The rearrangement uses TRBV19 and TRBJ2-2; TRBD1 matches 10 bases. The length of the CDR3 is 15 residues. Germline V gene lookup returns CDR1 LNHDA and CDR2 SQIVND (reference sequence). The V gene end was trimmed by 5 bases and the J gene end by 3 bases; junction bases not matched to a gene: 3. The chain's CDR3 is CASSLGQGDTGELFF. DNA of the CDR3: TGTGCCAGTAGTCTCGGACAGGGGGACACCGGGGAGCTGTTTTTT.

This chain links TRBV6-1 with TRBJ1-5; 8 bases fit TRBD1. Germline CDR1 is MNHNS and CDR2 is SASEGT. The CDR3 covers 14 residues. Germline trimming cut 5 bases from V and 5 bases from J; bases unmatched to any gene: 5. Here the CDR3 reads CASSSDRVDQPQHF. The CDR3 region has the DNA TGTGCCAGCAGTTCGGACAGGGTAGATCAGCCCCAGCATTTT.

The rearrangement joins TRBV15 to TRBJ1-2; TRBD1 aligns across 9 bases. The germline gives CDR1 LNHNV, CDR2 YYDKDF (reference sequence). V was clipped by 5 bases and J by 8 bases; unmatched bases: 3. This CDR3 is 12 amino acids long. CDR3 nucleotide sequence: TGTGCCACCAGCGGGACAGGGCAAGGCTACACCTTC. Protein: CATSGTGQGYTF.

The chain has TRBV7-8 and TRBJ2-3; no firm D call. With 5 bases removed from V and 2 bases from J, the gap between germline ends came to 5 bases. The CDR3 is made up of 12 amino acids. In germline, CDR1 is SGHVS, CDR2 FQNEAQ. The CDR3: CASSVNTDTQYF. The CDR3 DNA is TGTGCCAGCAGCGTAAACACAGATACGCAGTATTTT. The full variable domain, its missing parts supplied by reference TRBV7-8 and TRBJ2-3, is GAGVSQSPRYKVAKRGQDVALRCDPISGHVSLFWYQQALGQGPEFLTYFQNEAQLDKSGLPSDRFFAERPEGSVSTLKIQRTQQEDSAVYLCASSVNTDTQYFGPGTRLTVL.